The 19 T cell receptor beta chains below all came from one sample that was sequenced in a study of blood T cell repertoires in COVID-19. Generated by immunoSEQ multiplex PCR, the TCRdb table keeps only in-frame clones and is missing some. The data show roughly 220,000 clones, roughly 89% seen once. Material for sequencing was peripheral blood. The receptors derive from a man aged 25 to 40 who had recovered from COVID-19.

The CDR3 reads CASSIGTAMRDGYTF. The CDR3 nucleotides are TGTGCCAGCAGCATAGGGACAGCTATGAGGGATGGCTACACCTTC. J is TRBJ1-2 and V is TRBV21-1; the table's D call of TRBD1 was not tested on the DNA. TRBV21-1 is a listed pseudogene. The CDR3 is 15 amino acids.

The gene calls are TRBV30 and TRBJ1-2, with 8 bases aligning to TRBD1. Germline V gene data show CDR1 as GTSNPN and CDR2 as SVGIG (reference sequence). V lost 0 bases to trimming and J lost 4 bases; unmatched junction nucleotides: 4. There are 14 residues in the CDR3. DNA for the CDR3: TGTGCCTGGAGTGTAGGGGGGACAGGCTATGGCTACACCTTC. Translating gives CAWSVGGTGYGYTF.

The chain carries TRBV27 and TRBJ2-7; tentative D call: TRBD2 (5 bases). Trimming left V 5 bases short and J 0 bases short, with 11 bases between. The germline V gene has CDR1 MNHEY and CDR2 SMNVEV (reference sequence). The CDR3 is 14 amino acids. CDR3 amino acids: CASSAGLSSYEQYF. The CDR3 coding sequence is TGTGCCAGCAGTGCTGGACTTAGCTCCTACGAGCAGTACTTC.

This chain uses TRBV3-1 (or the pseudogene TRBV3-2) with TRBJ1-2, with 7 bases matching TRBD1. V was clipped by 1 base and J by 6 bases; unmatched bases: 8. The CDR3 covers 15 residues. The germline V gene has CDR1 LGHDT and CDR2 YNNKEL (reference sequence). The DNA for the CDR3 is TGTGCCAGCAGCCAAGCTCAGTACGGACAGGATGGCTACACCTTC. Its translation: CASSQAQYGQDGYTF.

This clone occurred once. The chain is built from TRBV29-1 and TRBJ2-7; 9 positions match TRBD1. CDR1 and CDR2 from the germline V gene are SQVTM and ANQGSEA. Germline trimming cut 6 bases from V and 4 bases from J; bases unmatched to any gene: 7. The CDR3 extends over 13 amino acids. CDR3 DNA sequence: TGCAGCGTCGCCCGGACAGGGGCTTACGAGCAGTACTTC. Encoded protein: CSVARTGAYEQYF.

The chain combines TRBV18 with TRBJ1-1, with 10 bases identical to TRBD1. CDR3 length: 14 residues. Germline V gene data show CDR1 as KGHSH and CDR2 as LQKENI. V gave up 5 bases and J gave up 5 bases; unmatched junction bases: 5. Here the CDR3 reads CASSLTGGITEAFF. The CDR3 nucleotides read TGTGCCAGCTCATTGACAGGGGGCATAACTGAAGCTTTCTTT.

V gene TRBV6-1 combines with J gene TRBJ1-1; 7 nucleotides align to TRBD1. Looked up from germline, CDR1 is MNHNS and CDR2 is SASEGT. The CDR3 loop spans 15 amino acids. Germline trimming cut 1 base from V and 3 bases from J; bases unmatched to any gene: 5. The CDR3, as DNA: TGTGCCAGCAGTGAAGACAAGGGGGCCGACACTGAAGCTTTCTTT. Translating gives CASSEDKGADTEAFF.

The chain is built from TRBV25-1 and TRBJ2-2, with 7 bases lining up with TRBD2. With 1 base clipped from V and 4 bases from J, the junction kept 3 bases outside the gene matches. The CDR3 totals 15 residues. Germline V gives CDR1 MGHDK, CDR2 SYGVNS. The CDR3 loop reads CASSEWGEGTGELFF. The CDR3 DNA is TGTGCCAGCAGTGAATGGGGGGAGGGCACCGGGGAGCTGTTTTTT. Based on the CDR3 plus reference TRBV25-1 and TRBJ2-2, the full variable domain is EADIYQTPRYLVIGTGKKITLECSQTMGHDKMYWYQQDPGMELHLIHYSYGVNSTEKGDLSSESTVSRIRTEHFPLTLESARPSHTSQYLCASSEWGEGTGELFFGEGSRLTVL.

The chain couples TRBV4-3 to TRBJ2-2; D perhaps matches TRBD2 (5 bases). The germline V gene encodes CDR1 LGHNA and CDR2 YSLEER. Trimming took off 2 bases at V and 6 bases at J, with 13 bases between the two ends. This CDR3 has 15 amino acids. This CDR3 is CASSQSTRASGELFF. In DNA form, the CDR3 reads TGCGCCAGCAGCCAATCGACGCGGGCTTCCGGGGAGCTGTTTTTT.

V gene TRBV18 combines with J gene TRBJ1-5; weak D call: TRBD1 (6 bases). V dropped 8 bases and J dropped 0 bases, with 23 bases sitting between them. The CDR3 covers 18 residues. The germline gives CDR1 KGHSH, CDR2 LQKENI. The CDR3 DNA sequence: TGTGCCAGCCCACGGGACCGACCGCAGGGGTATAGCAATCAGCCCCAGCATTTT. The encoded protein is CASPRDRPQGYSNQPQHF.

The CDR3, as DNA: TGTGCCAGCAGCTTGGGGCCTCTCTCTGGAAACACCATATATTTT. Residues: CASSLGPLSGNTIYF. J is TRBJ1-3 and V is TRBV7-2, with a weak D call TRBD1 (5 bases). Germline V gene lookup returns CDR1 SGHTA and CDR2 FQGNSA. Trimming took off 3 bases at V and 0 bases at J, with 9 bases between the two ends. The CDR3 is made up of 15 amino acids.

The rearrangement links TRBV7-6 to TRBJ1-1; a possible D gene is TRBD1 (5 bases). Germline V CDR1 and CDR2: SGHVS, FNYEAQ. CDR3 length: 18 residues. The V and J ends lost 0 bases and 1 base respectively, with 18 bases between them. The CDR3 loop reads CASSLALTGLGKNTEAFF. CDR3 in DNA: TGTGCCAGCAGCTTAGCGCTAACAGGCCTAGGGAAGAACACTGAAGCTTTCTTT.

The chain has TRBV7-2 and TRBJ2-7; 9 nucleotides align to TRBD2. The CDR3 spans 15 residues. The ends lost 5 bases at V and 1 base at J; junction bases unmatched: 6. Germline values: CDR1 SGHTA, CDR2 FQGNSA. The CDR3 coding sequence is TGTGCCAGCAGCCATAGCGGGGGTAATTCCTACGAGCAGTACTTC. This translates into CASSHSGGNSYEQYF.

Many counts were recorded for this clone. The chain combines TRBV5-1 with TRBJ2-5; 7 bases match TRBD2. Germline CDR1 and CDR2: SGHRS and YFSETQ. J was trimmed by 1 base and V by 6 bases; bases with no gene match: 9. This CDR3 spans 15 amino acids. The CDR3 is CASNSGGIPQETQYF. The CDR3 coding sequence is TGCGCCAGCAATTCCGGGGGGATTCCCCAAGAGACCCAGTACTTC.

This clone was found once. The rearrangement uses TRBV3-1 (or the pseudogene TRBV3-2) and TRBJ1-2, with TRBD1 as a possible D gene (6 bases). CDR3 length: 15 residues. Germline CDR1 and CDR2: LGHDT and YNNKEL (reference sequence). V shed 4 bases and J shed 3 bases, with 15 bases lying between them. The CDR3 region is CASSLGTLRHYGYTF. CDR3 DNA: TGTGCCAGCAGCCTAGGGACACTTAGGCACTATGGCTACACCTTC.

V is TRBV7-2 and J is TRBJ1-2, with D perhaps matching TRBD1 (5 bases). The germline V gene has CDR1 SGHTA and CDR2 FQGNSA. The length of the CDR3 is 14 residues. The V end lost 5 bases, the J end lost 3 bases, and 13 bases lay between the germline ends. CDR3 in DNA: TGTGCCAGCAGCCTCCTGACAGTAGACTATGGCTACACCTTC. Its translation: CASSLLTVDYGYTF.

This clone was seen a single time. The chain joins TRBV5-1 to TRBJ1-2; 9 nucleotides match TRBD1. The germline CDR1 and CDR2 sequences are SGHRS and YFSETQ. The CDR3 extends over 13 amino acids. Trimming took 4 bases from V and 8 from J; bases not matched to a gene: 6. The CDR3 DNA follows: TGCGCCAGCAGCCCAACAGGGGGCGACGGCTACACCTTC. This sequence encodes CASSPTGGDGYTF.

V and J are TRBV30 and TRBJ2-7, with 7 nucleotides matching TRBD1. The germline V gene has CDR1 GTSNPN and CDR2 SVGIG (reference sequence). J lost 6 bases, V lost 4 bases, and 6 bases had no gene match. CDR3 size: 12 residues. CDR3 sequence: CAWTVGGLEQYF. The CDR3 region has the DNA TGTGCCTGGACTGTAGGGGGCCTCGAGCAGTACTTC. Drawing the rest from reference TRBV30 and TRBJ2-7, the complete variable domain is SQTIHQWPATLVQPVGSPLSLECTVEGTSNPNLYWYRQAAGRGLQLLFYSVGIGQISSEVPQNLSASRPQDRQFILSSKKLLLSDSGFYLCAWTVGGLEQYFGPGTRLTVT.

CDR3 sequence: CASSGQGQGTYEQYF. The DNA of the CDR3 is TGCGCCAGCAGCGGACAGGGACAGGGGACCTACGAGCAGTACTTC. V gene TRBV5-1 combines with J gene TRBJ2-7, with 10 bases matching TRBD1. The CDR3 loop spans 15 amino acids. The V segment lost 4 bases and the J segment 2 bases; nucleotides outside the gene matches: 6. In germline, CDR1 is SGHRS, CDR2 YFSETQ.